This TCR beta chain was sequenced during a study of blood T cell repertoires in COVID-19. About the research overall: There were acute and convalescent COVID-19 samples, and they came from the United States, Italy and Spain. PBMCs, B-cell-depleted T cells, or T cells were the source of the cDNA or gDNA that made up the material.

In the study's own analysis: Using reference gene primer amplification, nucleated cell counts were estimated. Clones were read by immunoSEQ multiplex PCR, and TCRdb kept only the in-frame ones, dropping some. The V and J calls and the clone size are those of that table, but D and trimming were determined from the DNA. The table has 100,000 or so clones, roughly nine tenths seen once. The CDR3 runs to 16 residues. J was trimmed by 1 base and V by 7 bases; bases with no gene match: 5. Germline V lookup: CDR1 LNHDA, CDR2 SQIVND (reference sequence). This TCR was recovered from a man aged 50-60 years with acute or convalescent COVID-19. The specimen was peripheral blood. This sequence joins TRBV19 and TRBJ2-6; the match to TRBD1 covers 9 bases. The CDR3 is CASNSGTGSGANVLTF. DNA for the CDR3: TGTGCCAGTAACTCCGGGACAGGGTCTGGGGCCAACGTCCTGACTTTC.